This T cell receptor (beta chain) was identified during a study of a mutant IDH1 vaccine in newly diagnosed glioma. Study details: Vaccine administration was initiated 4-6 weeks following radiotherapy alone, or with temozolomide cycles. Before enrollment, the patients had been treated with radiotherapy alone, temozolomide alone, or both together. Most of them had received both.

This table comes from immunoSEQ multiplex PCR, and its TCRdb copy is limited to in-frame clones, with some not included. This table holds about 42,000 clones, approximately 83% found once. Documented time point: week 35, safety follow-up. Each dose of the vaccine consisted of 300 ug of mutant IDH1 20-mer peptide, with topical imiquimod. V was clipped by 0 bases and J by 7 bases; unmatched bases: 13. Per germline, CDR1 SGHRS and CDR2 YFSETQ. The CDR3 is made up of 17 amino acids. Comment on this clone: The antigen remains undetermined.

This TCR was recovered from a woman in her forties or fifties with glioma. Sample: PBMCs, taken from a glioma patient whose treatment included an IDH1 peptide vaccine. J is TRBJ1-5 and V is TRBV5-1, with 7 bases identical to TRBD1. CDR3 sequence: CASSLGGEAGGLQPQHF. As DNA, the CDR3 is TGCGCCAGCAGCTTGGGGGGAGAGGCAGGGGGATTGCAGCCCCAGCATTTT.